This is a list of T cell receptor beta chains from one sample in a study of T cell clones after liver transplantation. Generated by immunoSEQ multiplex PCR, the TCRdb table keeps only in-frame clones and is missing some. In the table there are roughly 100,000 clones, roughly 80% of which are singletons. The sequencing here drew on CD4+ T cells from blood, taken before liver transplant. Receptors originate from a human donor who received a liver transplant. Each CDR3 is given without its conserved first and last residue. Each record gives: D gene, CDR3 length, V gene, J gene, CDR3 protein. The D gene is left open where the match is weak.

D: TRBD1
length: 12
V: TRBV5-1
J: TRBJ1-4
CDR3: ASSLTGGDEKLF

D: TRBD2
length: 12
V: TRBV7-6
J: TRBJ2-1
CDR3: ASSLGGGEAEQF

D: -
length: 12
V: TRBV7-2
J: TRBJ2-2
CDR3: ATVAQRLAGELF

D: -
length: 11
V: TRBV11-2
J: TRBJ2-3
CDR3: ASSLGEGDTQY

D: -
length: 14
V: TRBV28
J: TRBJ1-4
CDR3: ASSPALGITNEKLF

D: -
length: 12
V: TRBV7-2
J: TRBJ2-7
CDR3: ASSSSGTNYEQY

D: TRBD2
length: 12
V: TRBV28
J: TRBJ2-2
CDR3: ASIGTTEDGELF

D: -
length: 13
V: TRBV6-5
J: TRBJ1-5
CDR3: ASSYSGQKHQPQH

D: TRBD2
length: 14
V: TRBV7-2
J: TRBJ2-3
CDR3: ASSLLAGGSGDTQY

D: -
length: 12
V: TRBV27
J: TRBJ1-1
CDR3: ASRFGAMNTEAF

D: -
length: 14
V: TRBV4-1
J: TRBJ1-2
CDR3: ASSQDRGRLPYGYT

D: -
length: 11
V: TRBV18
J: TRBJ1-1
CDR3: ASSPLAYTEAF

D: -
length: 13
V: TRBV6-1
J: TRBJ2-5
CDR3: ASSESGGPGETQY

D: TRBD1
length: 13
V: TRBV18
J: TRBJ1-5
CDR3: ASSPDRGTNQPQH

D: -
length: 11
V: TRBV7-8
J: TRBJ1-4
CDR3: ASRKDGPEKLF

D: -
length: 9
V: TRBV25-1
J: TRBJ1-1
CDR3: ASSRGLGAF

D: -
length: 12
V: TRBV18
J: TRBJ1-1
CDR3: ASSPIKQGTEAF

D: TRBD1
length: 13
V: TRBV19
J: TRBJ1-5
CDR3: ASRRDRGSNQPQH

D: TRBD1
length: 12
V: TRBV6-5
J: TRBJ2-7
CDR3: ASSQDRGSREQY

D: TRBD1
length: 13
V: TRBV6-6
J: TRBJ2-2
CDR3: ASSYPTGGAGELF

D: -
length: 13
V: TRBV6-5
J: TRBJ1-5
CDR3: ASSYSKGSNQPQH

D: -
length: 11
V: TRBV2
J: TRBJ2-1
CDR3: ASSLDSINEQF

D: TRBD1
length: 16
V: TRBV19
J: TRBJ1-5
CDR3: ASSPTGVQGSEGQPQH

D: -
length: 13
V: TRBV5-5
J: TRBJ2-3
CDR3: ANSLGGNSPDTQY

D: TRBD2
length: 13
V: TRBV5-1
J: TRBJ2-7
CDR3: ASSASGSTWYEQY

D: -
length: 10
V: TRBV29-1
J: TRBJ2-5
CDR3: SVVGAGETQY

D: TRBD1
length: 15
V: TRBV7-9
J: TRBJ1-2
CDR3: ASSLGTGGFSNYGYT

D: -
length: 13
V: TRBV28
J: TRBJ1-2
CDR3: ASSSNTFFRHGYT

D: TRBD1
length: 13
V: TRBV28
J: TRBJ1-5
CDR3: ASSPYGQGRGPQH

D: -
length: 12
V: TRBV7-8
J: TRBJ2-3
CDR3: ASSWVWQSDTQY

D: TRBD1
length: 11
V: TRBV30
J: TRBJ2-3
CDR3: ALNRGPTDTQY

D: TRBD1
length: 13
V: TRBV2
J: TRBJ1-4
CDR3: ASREEGARNEKLF

D: -
length: 12
V: TRBV25-1
J: TRBJ1-4
CDR3: ASSRVTMGEKLF

D: TRBD2
length: 12
V: TRBV11-3
J: TRBJ2-1
CDR3: ASSSRTSPHEQF

D: -
length: 10
V: TRBV28
J: TRBJ2-1
CDR3: ASSLAGFEQF

D: -
length: 13
V: TRBV9
J: TRBJ1-4
CDR3: ASSPREGSGEKLF

D: -
length: 11
V: TRBV28
J: TRBJ1-4
CDR3: ASSLGISEKLF

D: -
length: 12
V: TRBV5-1
J: TRBJ1-2
CDR3: ASSLAIGNYGYT

D: -
length: 13
V: TRBV6-1
J: TRBJ1-2
CDR3: ASTRDGAPSYGYT

D: -
length: 13
V: TRBV7-2
J: TRBJ1-1
CDR3: ASSLATRVHTEAF

D: -
length: 11
V: TRBV18
J: TRBJ2-7
CDR3: ASSLDSSIEQY

D: -
length: 14
V: TRBV2
J: TRBJ2-3
CDR3: ASRGQAGVSTDTQY

D: -
length: 15
V: TRBV28
J: TRBJ1-5
CDR3: ASRPTQGLSGNQPQH

D: TRBD2
length: 13
V: TRBV7-8
J: TRBJ2-7
CDR3: ASTPSSGGGFEQY

D: -
length: 13
V: TRBV19
J: TRBJ2-1
CDR3: ASSIASSSYNEQF

D: -
length: 11
V: TRBV2
J: TRBJ1-5
CDR3: ASSDRVNQPQH